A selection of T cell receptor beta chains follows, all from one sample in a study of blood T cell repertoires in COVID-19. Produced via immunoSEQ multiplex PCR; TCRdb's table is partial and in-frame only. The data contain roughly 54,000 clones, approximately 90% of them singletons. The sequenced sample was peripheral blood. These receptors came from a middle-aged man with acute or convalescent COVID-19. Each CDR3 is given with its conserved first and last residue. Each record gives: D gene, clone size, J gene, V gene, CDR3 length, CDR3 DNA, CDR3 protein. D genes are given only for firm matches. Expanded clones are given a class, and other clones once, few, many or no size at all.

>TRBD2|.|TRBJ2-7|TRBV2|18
TGTGCCAGCAGTCCGGGACTAGCGGGAGGGCCACCGTTGTACGAGCAGTACTTC
CASSPGLAGGPPLYEQYF
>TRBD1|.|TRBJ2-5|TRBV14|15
TGTGCCAGCAGCCGCGGACAGGGGGCTTGGGAGACCCAGTACTTC
CASSRGQGAWETQYF
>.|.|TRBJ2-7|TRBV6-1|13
TGTGCCAGCAGTGATGGCAGGAACTACGAGCAGTACTTC
CASSDGRNYEQYF
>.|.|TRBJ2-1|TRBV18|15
TGTGCCAGCTCAACATCGACGGGGACTTACAATGAGCAGTTCTTC
CASSTSTGTYNEQFF
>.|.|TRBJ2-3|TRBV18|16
TGTGCCAGCTCACCACCGGGAGGTTCAAACACAGATACGCAGTATTTT
CASSPPGGSNTDTQYF
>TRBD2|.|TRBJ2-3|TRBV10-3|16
TGTGCCATCAGTGTGGGACTAGCGGGAGAAGGAGATACGCAGTATTTT
CAISVGLAGEGDTQYF
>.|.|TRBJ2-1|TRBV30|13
TGTGCCTACCTCGGGAACTCCTACAATGAGCAGTTCTTC
CAYLGNSYNEQFF
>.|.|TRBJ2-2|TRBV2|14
TGTGCCAGCAGCTCACAGGGTGGCACCGGGGAGCTGTTTTTT
CASSSQGGTGELFF
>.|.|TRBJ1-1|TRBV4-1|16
TGCGCCAGCAGCCAAGGTGTCGCTGGGGCTTTCTCTGAAGCTTTCTTT
CASSQGVAGAFSEAFF
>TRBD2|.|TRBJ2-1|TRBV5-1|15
TGCGCCAGCAGCGAGGGACTAGCAGTCACCAATGAGCAGTTCTTC
CASSEGLAVTNEQFF
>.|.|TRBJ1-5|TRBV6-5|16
TGTGCCAGCAGTTACTCGGGGGGGAAGGGTTCTCAGCCCCAGCATTTT
CASSYSGGKGSQPQHF
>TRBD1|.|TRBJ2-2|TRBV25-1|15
TGTGCCAGCGGTAGGGACAGGGCTATGGTTGGGGAGCTGTTTTTT
CASGRDRAMVGELFF
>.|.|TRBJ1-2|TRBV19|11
TGTGCCAGTAGTAGAGCCTATGGCTACACCTTC
CASSRAYGYTF
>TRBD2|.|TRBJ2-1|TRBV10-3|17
TGTGCCATCAGGGGCTCGGGACTAGCGGCAACCTACAATGAGCAGTTCTTC
CAIRGSGLAATYNEQFF
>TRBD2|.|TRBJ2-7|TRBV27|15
TGTGCCAGCAGAATGGGAGGGTTAGGGTACTACGAGCAGTACTTC
CASRMGGLGYYEQYF
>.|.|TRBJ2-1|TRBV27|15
TGTGCCAGCTCCTCCCTTCAACAGAGCTACAATGAGCAGTTCTTC
CASSSLQQSYNEQFF
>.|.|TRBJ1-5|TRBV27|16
TGTGCCAGCAGTTGGGGCAGGGGTCTTAGCAATCAGCCCCAGCATTTT
CASSWGRGLSNQPQHF
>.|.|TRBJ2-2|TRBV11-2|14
TGTGCCAGCAGCTTATCAGGGGAAACCGGGGAGCTGTTTTTT
CASSLSGETGELFF
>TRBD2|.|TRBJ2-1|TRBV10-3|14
TGTGCCATCGGAAGTAGCGGGGGTTACAATGAGCAGTTCTTC
CAIGSSGGYNEQFF
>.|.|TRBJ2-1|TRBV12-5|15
TGTGCTAGTGGCTCGGGGGTGAGCTCCTACAATGAGCAGTTCTTC
CASGSGVSSYNEQFF
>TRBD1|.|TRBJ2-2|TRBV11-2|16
TGTGCCAGCAGCTTAGGGCAGGGGGCAGGGACCGGGGAGCTGTTTTTT
CASSLGQGAGTGELFF
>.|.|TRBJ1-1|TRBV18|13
TGTGCCAGCTCAGTCGGACAGAACACTGAAGCTTTCTTT
CASSVGQNTEAFF
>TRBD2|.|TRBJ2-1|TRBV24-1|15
TGTGCCACCAGCAATCCGGGACTAGCGGGAGGTGAGCAGTTCTTC
CATSNPGLAGGEQFF
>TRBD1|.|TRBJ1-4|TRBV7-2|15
TGTGCCAGCAGCTTCTACAGGGGAGTCTATGAAAAACTGTTTTTT
CASSFYRGVYEKLFF
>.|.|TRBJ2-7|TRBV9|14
TGTGCCAGCAGCCCCCGAAGGGGTTTCTACGAGCAGTACTTC
CASSPRRGFYEQYF
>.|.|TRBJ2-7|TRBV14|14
TGTGCCAGCAGCCAAGGTGGTCCAGATTACGAGCAGTACTTC
CASSQGGPDYEQYF
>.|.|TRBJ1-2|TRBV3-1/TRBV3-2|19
TGTGCCAGCAGCCAAGACTTCCGGAGGGGTCGGCTGATCGACTATGGCTACACCTTC
CASSQDFRRGRLIDYGYTF
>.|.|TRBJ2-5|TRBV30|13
TGTGCCTGGAGTGTACGAGTTCAAGAGACCCAGTACTTC
CAWSVRVQETQYF
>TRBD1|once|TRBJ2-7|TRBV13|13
TGTGCCAGCAGCTCAACAGGGGCCTACGAGCAGTACTTC
CASSSTGAYEQYF
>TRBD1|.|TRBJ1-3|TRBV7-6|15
TGTGCCAGCAGCCAGAGACAGGGCTTCGGAAACACCATATATTTT
CASSQRQGFGNTIYF